The 5 T cell receptor beta chains in this list originate from one sample, sequenced in a study of blood T cell repertoires in COVID-19. Measured with immunoSEQ multiplex PCR; TCRdb has only the in-frame clones, and not every one. Among around 500,000 clones listed, roughly 88% were seen once. The sequenced sample was peripheral blood. The receptors shown here come from a human donor in a cohort sampled during active COVID-19.

The chain employs TRBV6-5 and TRBJ1-4; D remains unclear. Germline V lookup: CDR1 MNHEY, CDR2 SVGAGI. The V and J ends lost 3 bases and 8 bases respectively, with 10 bases between them. This CDR3 is built from 13 residues. The CDR3 spells CASSYRQREKLFF. The DNA for the CDR3 is TGTGCCAGCAGTTATCGGCAGCGAGAAAAACTGTTTTTT.

At least ten counts were recorded for this clone. CDR3 sequence: CASSSRQGAGGYTF. The CDR3 DNA follows: TGTGCCAGCAGTTCCCGACAGGGGGCAGGCGGCTACACCTTC. V is TRBV27 and J is TRBJ1-2; 10 bases map to TRBD1. Germline CDR1 reads MNHEY; CDR2 reads SMNVEV (reference sequence). The ends lost 4 bases at V and 8 bases at J; junction bases unmatched: 7. The CDR3 consists of 14 residues.

The rearrangement links TRBV6-5 to TRBJ1-2; the D gene is possibly TRBD1 (5 bases). This CDR3 comprises 14 residues. V lost 5 bases to trimming and J lost 8 bases, with 18 bases between them. The V gene's germline CDR1 is MNHEY and CDR2 SVGAGI. The CDR3 DNA reads as TGTGCCAGCAGTACCATTCAGGGTCAATTAGGCTACACCTTC. Encoded protein: CASSTIQGQLGYTF.

J is TRBJ1-3 and V is TRBV6-5; D not certain. The ends were cut back, 0 bases at V and 6 bases at J, with 9 bases in the middle. Germline V gene sequence: CDR1 MNHEY, CDR2 SVGAGI. The CDR3 is 14 residues long. CDR3 bases: TGTGCCAGCAGTTACTCGAATCGCGAAAACACCATATATTTT. It specifies CASSYSNRENTIYF.

CDR3 protein: CASSLGRQDTGELFF. Written as DNA, the CDR3 is TGTGCCAGCAGCTTAGGGCGACAGGACACCGGGGAGCTGTTTTTT. The rearrangement uses TRBV7-2 and TRBJ2-2, with D possibly matching TRBD1 (6 bases). V lost 1 base and J 3 bases, leaving 9 bases between the germline ends. Germline V gene data show CDR1 as SGHTA and CDR2 as FQGNSA. CDR3 length: 15 residues.